One and the same sample provided the 20 T cell receptor beta chains below, sequenced in a study of siplizumab effects on memory and regulatory T cells. Clones were read by immunoSEQ multiplex PCR, and TCRdb kept only the in-frame ones, dropping some. The sample carries some 110,000 clones, approximately 93% recorded once. The sequencing input was Tregs sorted from blood. These receptors were obtained from a human donor in good health.

This chain's CDR3 is CASSLEVTGEAFF. Here the CDR3 DNA reads TGCGCCAGCAGCTTGGAGGTGACTGGTGAAGCTTTCTTT. The rearrangement links TRBV5-1 to TRBJ1-1; no clear D gene. CDR1 is SGHRS, CDR2 YFSETQ, per germline. Trimming cost V 0 bases and J 7 bases, with 10 bases left between them. The CDR3 spans 13 residues.

The sample holds one count of this clone. The germline gene is not matched at one end of the junction; a read error may be the cause. The V gene is TRBV6-6, the J gene TRBJ2-1, with TRBD1 matching over 8 bases. Germline V gene data show CDR1 as MNHNY and CDR2 as SVGAGI (reference sequence). The CDR3 consists of 15 residues. CDR3 nucleotides: TGTGTCAGCAGACGACAGGGGAATCGCCTAAATGAGCAGTTCTTC. Translation: CVSRRQGNRLNEQFF.

This chain joins TRBV5-1 and TRBJ1-6; no reliable D call. This CDR3 is built from 14 residues. Trimming pared 1 base from V and 10 bases from J, leaving 12 bases between. CDR1 SGHRS and CDR2 YFSETQ come from the germline V gene. CDR3 loop: CASSLSVEGSPLHF. The CDR3 coding sequence is TGCGCCAGCAGCTTGTCCGTTGAGGGCTCACCCCTCCACTTT.

This clone was observed once. The CDR3 coding sequence is TGTGCCAGCAGCGTAGACGGCGGGGGGAAACTGTTTTTT. Amino acids: CASSVDGGGKLFF. The genes are TRBV9 and TRBJ1-4, with D possibly matching TRBD1 (5 bases). CDR1 is SGDLS, CDR2 YYNGEE, per germline. The V end lost 0 bases, the J end lost 11 bases, and 11 bases lay between the germline ends. This CDR3 comprises 13 residues.

Here the CDR3 reads CASSKTANYGYTF. CDR3 coding DNA: TGTGCCAGCTCAAAGACGGCTAACTATGGCTACACCTTC. The chain recombines TRBV18 with TRBJ1-2; D is undetermined. V was clipped by 5 bases and J by 0 bases, with 7 bases between them. The length of the CDR3 is 13 residues. CDR1 and CDR2 from the germline V gene are KGHSH and LQKENI. Full variable domain (rest looked up from reference TRBV18 and TRBJ1-2): NAGVMQNPRHLVRRRGQEARLRCSPMKGHSHVYWYRQLPEEGLKFMVYLQKENIIDESGMPKERFSAEFPKEGPSILRIQQVVRGDSAAYFCASSKTANYGYTFGSGTRLTVV.

CDR3 protein: CASSLTGSQPQHF. The CDR3 coding sequence is TGTGCCAGCAGCTTGACGGGATCTCAGCCCCAGCATTTT. The chain carries TRBV5-8 and TRBJ1-5, with D unresolved. V was trimmed by 1 base and J by 6 bases, leaving 8 bases between them. Germline CDR1 reads SGHTS; CDR2 reads YDEGEE. The CDR3 extends over 13 amino acids.

The chain combines TRBV14 with TRBJ1-1, with D maybe TRBD1 (6 bases). Trimming removed 1 base from V and 3 bases from J, with 12 bases in between. This CDR3 is 15 amino acids long. CDR1 and CDR2 from the germline V gene are SGHDN and FVKESK. The CDR3 DNA follows: TGTGCCAGCAGCCAAGTAGGTGGGGGGCACACTGAAGCTTTCTTT. As protein: CASSQVGGGHTEAFF.

The chain combines TRBV5-1 with TRBJ2-5, with D possibly TRBD2 on 6 matching bases. Trimming cost V 7 bases and J 5 bases, with 15 bases left between them. The CDR3 consists of 13 residues. Germline V gene lookup returns CDR1 SGHRS and CDR2 YFSETQ. CDR3 residues: CASRPLRGETQYF. The CDR3 nucleotides read TGCGCCAGCCGACCATTGCGGGGCGAGACCCAGTACTTC.

V and J are TRBV5-1 and TRBJ2-1, with TRBD2 matching over 10 bases. The CDR3 sequence is 16 residues long. From germline, CDR1 is SGHRS and CDR2 YFSETQ. Trimming took 0 bases from V and 6 from J; bases not matched to a gene: 6. This CDR3 reads CASSLAPLAGTNEQFF. CDR3 coding DNA: TGCGCCAGCAGCTTGGCCCCACTAGCGGGGACCAATGAGCAGTTCTTC.

The chain links TRBV7-9 to TRBJ1-3; D is possibly TRBD1 (5 bases). CDR3 length equals 14 residues. V lost 5 bases, J lost 0 bases, and 8 bases lay in between. CDR1 and CDR2 from the germline V gene are SEHNR and FQNEAQ (reference sequence). CDR3 in amino acids: CASSLGLSGNTIYF. DNA of the CDR3: TGTGCCAGCAGCCTGGGACTCTCTGGAAACACCATATATTTT.

This chain joins TRBV6-1 and TRBJ1-6; D unresolved. V shed 3 bases and J shed 13 bases, with 10 bases lying between them. CDR3 size: 12 residues. In germline, CDR1 is MNHNS, CDR2 SASEGT. The CDR3, as DNA: TGTGCCAGCAGTGAGGTGTCGTGGCCCCTCCACTTT. Its protein is CASSEVSWPLHF.

The rearrangement joins TRBV29-1 to TRBJ2-7, with TRBD1 identical over 9 bases. The V gene's germline CDR1 is SQVTM and CDR2 ANQGSEA. The CDR3 runs 11 residues. V shed 7 bases and J 5 bases; nucleotides not matched to a gene: 3. CDR3 nucleotide sequence: TGCAGCGGCCGGACAGGGGACGAGCAGTACTTC. Translated: CSGRTGDEQYF.

V is TRBV21-1 and J is TRBJ1-2; the D segment call TRBD1 is taken from the table without a DNA check. TRBV21-1 is given as a pseudogene. This CDR3 spans 15 amino acids. CDR3 sequence reads: CASSIPFGTGDGYTF. The CDR3 DNA reads as TGTGCCAGCAGCATCCCCTTTGGGACAGGGGATGGCTACACCTTC.

CDR3 sequence reads: CASRRDGVGEKLFF. The CDR3, as DNA: TGTGCCAGTCGGAGGGACGGGGTTGGGGAAAAACTGTTTTTT. The gene calls are TRBV19 and TRBJ1-4; D is possibly TRBD1 (5 bases). The germline V and J ends were trimmed by 8 bases and 8 bases, with 18 bases remaining between them. Germline V gene data show CDR1 as LNHDA and CDR2 as SQIVND (reference sequence). This CDR3 is 14 amino acids long.

V usage is TRBV9 and J usage is TRBJ1-3; unclear D gene. The CDR3 runs 16 residues. Germline V CDR1 and CDR2: SGDLS, YYNGEE. The V gene lost 1 base and the J gene lost 0 bases, with 11 bases spanning the gap. The DNA of the CDR3 is TGTGCCAGCAGCGTAAACTTGCCCAGCTCTGGAAACACCATATATTTT. Translation: CASSVNLPSSGNTIYF.

V usage is TRBV11-2 and J usage is TRBJ2-7, with a weak D call TRBD2 (6 bases). There are 16 residues in the CDR3. Germline assignment: CDR1 SGHAT and CDR2 FQNNGV. V was pared by 0 bases and J by 5 bases, with 17 bases between. In DNA form, the CDR3 reads TGTGCCAGCAGCTTAGAGCTTCACGTCCCGGGGGACGAGCAGTACTTC. It is translated as CASSLELHVPGDEQYF.

CDR3 in amino acids: CASSERARVAETQYF. The CDR3 nucleotides read TGTGCCAGCAGTGAAAGGGCTCGGGTGGCAGAGACCCAGTACTTC. This sequence joins TRBV2 and TRBJ2-5; D uncertain. The CDR3 loop spans 15 amino acids. Trimming took off 2 bases at V and 4 bases at J, with 14 bases between the two ends. CDR1 is SNHLY, CDR2 FYNNEI, per germline.

This chain uses TRBV5-1 with TRBJ2-2; D unclear. Germline CDR1 reads SGHRS; CDR2 reads YFSETQ. With 0 bases removed from V and 4 bases from J, the gap between germline ends came to 13 bases. The CDR3 is 16 amino acids. The CDR3 loop reads CASSLGTPGVTGELFF. The CDR3 DNA reads as TGCGCCAGCAGCTTGGGCACCCCCGGAGTCACCGGGGAGCTGTTTTTT.

The chain joins TRBV4-2 to TRBJ2-2; 8 nucleotides line up with TRBD2. CDR3 length equals 15 residues. Trimming took 5 bases from V and 5 from J; bases not matched to a gene: 7. Looked up from germline, CDR1 is LGHNA and CDR2 is YNFKEQ. CDR3 protein: CASSYGGAETGELFF. CDR3 bases: TGTGCCAGCAGCTACGGGGGGGCGGAAACCGGGGAGCTGTTTTTT.

This chain uses TRBV9 with TRBJ2-1; 7 bases match TRBD2. The J segment lost 6 bases and the V segment lost 0 bases, leaving 3 bases of the junction unmatched. Germline values: CDR1 SGDLS, CDR2 YYNGEE. The CDR3 is 14 amino acids. The CDR3 is CASSVGGLSNEQFF. As DNA, the CDR3 is TGTGCCAGCAGCGTAGGGGGACTATCCAATGAGCAGTTCTTC.